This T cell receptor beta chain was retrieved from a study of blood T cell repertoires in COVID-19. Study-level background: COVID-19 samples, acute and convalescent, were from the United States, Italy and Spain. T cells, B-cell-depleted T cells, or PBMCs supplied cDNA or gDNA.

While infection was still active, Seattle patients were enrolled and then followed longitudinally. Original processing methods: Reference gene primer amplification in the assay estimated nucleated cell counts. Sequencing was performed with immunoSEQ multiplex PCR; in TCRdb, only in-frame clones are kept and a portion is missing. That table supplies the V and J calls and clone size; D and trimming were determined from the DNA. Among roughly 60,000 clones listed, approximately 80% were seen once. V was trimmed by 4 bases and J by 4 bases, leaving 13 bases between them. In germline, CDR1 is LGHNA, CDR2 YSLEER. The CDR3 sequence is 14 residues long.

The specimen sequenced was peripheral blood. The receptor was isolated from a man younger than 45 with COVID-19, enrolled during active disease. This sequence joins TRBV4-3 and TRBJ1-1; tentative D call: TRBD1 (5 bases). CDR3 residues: CASSRAGGSTEAFF. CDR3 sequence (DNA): TGCGCCAGCAGCCGCGCCGGGGGGAGCACTGAAGCTTTCTTT.